This T cell receptor (beta chain) was recovered during a study of patients and donors after allogeneic stem cell transplantation. A few counts support this clonotype. TCRdb reprocessed the RT-PCR reads via MiXCR and lists one record per CDR3 protein. There are approximately 430,000 distinct CDR3 sequences in the sample; 16% occur only once, and 6.5% to 7.5% lies in the top ten. V lost 6 bases and J 2 bases, leaving 14 bases between the germline ends. Looked up from germline, CDR1 is MNHEY and CDR2 is SMNVEV (reference sequence). This CDR3 comprises 15 residues. The sequence came from a human donor who was either an allogeneic HSCT recipient or a stem cell or donor lymphocyte infusion donor (not recorded which). It is not recorded whose cells these are; they may come from a transplant donor. This rearrangement joins TRBV27 to TRBJ2-1; D uncertain. Material: blood, either unsorted or a sorted T cell fraction (not recorded which). CDR3 nucleotides: TGTGCCAGCAGAATTACAGAGAAGGCCTACAATGAGCAGTTCTTC. This encodes CASRITEKAYNEQFF.